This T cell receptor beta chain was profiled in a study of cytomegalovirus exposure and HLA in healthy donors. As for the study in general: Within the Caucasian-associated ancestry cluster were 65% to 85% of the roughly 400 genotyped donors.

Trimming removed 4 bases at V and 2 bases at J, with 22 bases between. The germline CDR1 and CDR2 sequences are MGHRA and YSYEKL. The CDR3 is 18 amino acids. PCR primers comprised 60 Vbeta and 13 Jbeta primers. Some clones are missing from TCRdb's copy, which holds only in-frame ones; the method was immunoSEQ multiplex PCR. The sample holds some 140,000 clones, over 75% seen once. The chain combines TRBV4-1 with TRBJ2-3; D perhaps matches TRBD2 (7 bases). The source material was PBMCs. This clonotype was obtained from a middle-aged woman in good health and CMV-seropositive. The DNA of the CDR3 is TGCGCCAGCAGCCCGCAAGGGGGGGGTCCCACTCTCACAGATACGCAGTATTTT. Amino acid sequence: CASSPQGGGPTLTDTQYF.